This T cell receptor beta chain was identified in a study of Graves' ophthalmopathy and Graves' hyperthyroidism. The study amplified TCR beta CDR3 regions using RNA transcripts. First-round RT-PCR used HTBI primers; second-round multiplex PCR followed. From the multiplex PCR reads, TCRdb called clonotypes with MiXCR, one entry per CDR3 protein. The data hold 400,000 to 450,000 distinct CDR3 sequences, with approximately 21% observed a single time. Many counts were recorded for this clonotype. Trimming removed 4 bases from V and 4 bases from J, with 11 bases in between. CDR1 and CDR2 (germline): GTSNPN, SVGIG (reference sequence). The CDR3 spans 12 residues.

The genes are TRBV30 and TRBJ2-7; D perhaps matches TRBD1 (6 bases). The sample consisted of peripheral blood. This receptor was identified in a woman between 18 and 29 years old with stable Graves' hyperthyroidism. The CDR3 DNA reads as TGTGCCTGGACCAGGGGCCGGTACGAGCAGTACTTC. Amino acid sequence: CAWTRGRYEQYF.